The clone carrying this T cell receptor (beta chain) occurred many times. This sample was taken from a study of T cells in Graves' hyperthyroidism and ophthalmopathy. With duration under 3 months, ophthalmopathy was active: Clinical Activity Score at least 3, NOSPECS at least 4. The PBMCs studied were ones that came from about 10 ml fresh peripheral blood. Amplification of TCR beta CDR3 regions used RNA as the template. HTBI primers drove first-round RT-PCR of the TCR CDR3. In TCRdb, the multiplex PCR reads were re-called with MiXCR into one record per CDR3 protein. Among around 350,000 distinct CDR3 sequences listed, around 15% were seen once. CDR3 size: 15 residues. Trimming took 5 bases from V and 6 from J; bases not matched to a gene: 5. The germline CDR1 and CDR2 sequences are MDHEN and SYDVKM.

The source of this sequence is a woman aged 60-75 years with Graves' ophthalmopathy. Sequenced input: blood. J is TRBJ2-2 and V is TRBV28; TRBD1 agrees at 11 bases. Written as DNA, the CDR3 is TGTGCCAGCAGTCGGACAGGGGGCAGGGCCGGGGAGCTGTTTTTT. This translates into CASSRTGGRAGELFF.